This T cell receptor (beta chain) came from a study of control samples from healthy donors and cancer patients. The table lists this clone with a few counts. Using immunoSEQ multiplex PCR, the repertoire was profiled, and TCRdb retains in-frame clones only, with some absent. The table has 78,000 or so clones, about 88% seen once. This CDR3 comprises 11 residues. V was clipped by 4 bases and J by 6 bases; unmatched bases: 0. Germline loops: CDR1 SGHDT, CDR2 YYEEEE. The gene calls are TRBV5-6 and TRBJ2-7, with TRBD1 matching over 8 bases. This receptor was obtained from a woman aged 45 to 65 in good health. Sequenced: blood. CDR3 nucleotides: TGTGCCAGCAGCGACAGGGGCGAGCAGTACTTC. It encodes CASSDRGEQYF.